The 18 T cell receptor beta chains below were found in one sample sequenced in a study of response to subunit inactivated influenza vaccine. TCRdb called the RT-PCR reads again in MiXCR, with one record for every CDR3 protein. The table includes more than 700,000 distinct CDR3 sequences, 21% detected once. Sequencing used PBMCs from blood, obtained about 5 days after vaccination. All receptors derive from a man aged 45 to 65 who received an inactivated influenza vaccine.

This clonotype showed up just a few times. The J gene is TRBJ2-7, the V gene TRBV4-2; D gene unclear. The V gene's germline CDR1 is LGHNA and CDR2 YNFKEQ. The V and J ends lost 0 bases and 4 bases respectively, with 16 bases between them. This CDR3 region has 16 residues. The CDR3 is CASSQDRDPSAYEQYF. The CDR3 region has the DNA TGTGCCAGCAGCCAAGATCGCGACCCGTCCGCGTACGAGCAGTACTTC.

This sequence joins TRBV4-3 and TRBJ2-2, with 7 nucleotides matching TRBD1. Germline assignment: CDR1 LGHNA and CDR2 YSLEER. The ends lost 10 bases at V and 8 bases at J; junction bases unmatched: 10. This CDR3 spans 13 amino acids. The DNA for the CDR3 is TGCGCCATAAGTACAGGGGACATTGGGGAGCTGTTTTTT. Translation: CAISTGDIGELFF.

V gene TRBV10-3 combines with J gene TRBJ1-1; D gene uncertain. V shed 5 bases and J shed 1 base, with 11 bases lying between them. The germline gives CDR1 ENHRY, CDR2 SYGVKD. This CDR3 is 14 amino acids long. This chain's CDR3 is CAISSSTGNTEAFF. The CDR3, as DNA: TGTGCCATCAGTTCTAGTACGGGGAACACTGAAGCTTTCTTT.

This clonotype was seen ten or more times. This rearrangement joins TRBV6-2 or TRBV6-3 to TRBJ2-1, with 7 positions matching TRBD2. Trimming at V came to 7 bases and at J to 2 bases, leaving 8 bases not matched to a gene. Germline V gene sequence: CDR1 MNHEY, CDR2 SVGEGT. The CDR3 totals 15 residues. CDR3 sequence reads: CASKRREGPYNEQFF. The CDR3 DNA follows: TGTGCCAGCAAAAGGAGGGAGGGACCCTACAATGAGCAGTTCTTC.

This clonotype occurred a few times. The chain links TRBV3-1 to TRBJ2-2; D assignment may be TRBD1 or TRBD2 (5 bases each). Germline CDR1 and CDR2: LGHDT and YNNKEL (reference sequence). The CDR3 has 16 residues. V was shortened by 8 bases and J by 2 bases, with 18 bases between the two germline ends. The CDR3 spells CASRQSGRINTGELFF. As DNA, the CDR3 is TGTGCCAGCCGACAGTCGGGAAGGATTAACACCGGGGAGCTGTTTTTT.

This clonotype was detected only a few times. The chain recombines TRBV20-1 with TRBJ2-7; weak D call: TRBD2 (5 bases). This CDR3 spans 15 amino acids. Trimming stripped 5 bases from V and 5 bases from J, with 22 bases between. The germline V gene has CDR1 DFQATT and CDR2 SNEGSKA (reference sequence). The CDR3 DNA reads TGCAGTGCTTCAAGGGTCCCCGGGAAAATCAACGAGCAGTACTTC. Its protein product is CSASRVPGKINEQYF.

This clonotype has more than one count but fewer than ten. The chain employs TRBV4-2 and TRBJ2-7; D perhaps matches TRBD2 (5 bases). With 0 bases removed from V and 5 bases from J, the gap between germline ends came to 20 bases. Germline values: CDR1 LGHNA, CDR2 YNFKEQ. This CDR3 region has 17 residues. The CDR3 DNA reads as TGTGCCAGCAGCCAAGATCGTACTCGGGGAAGGGCTCACGAGCAGTACTTC. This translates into CASSQDRTRGRAHEQYF.

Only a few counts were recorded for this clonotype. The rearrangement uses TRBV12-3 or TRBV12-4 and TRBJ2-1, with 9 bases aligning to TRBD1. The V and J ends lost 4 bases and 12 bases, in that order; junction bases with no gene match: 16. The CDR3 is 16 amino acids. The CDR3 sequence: CASSSLPGQGPKGQFF. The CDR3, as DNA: TGTGCCAGCAGTTCCCTCCCGGGACAGGGCCCCAAGGGGCAGTTCTTC.

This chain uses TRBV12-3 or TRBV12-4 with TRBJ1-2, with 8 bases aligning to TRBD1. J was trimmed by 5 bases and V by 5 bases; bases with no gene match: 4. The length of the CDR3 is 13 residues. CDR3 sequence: CASSVDRDYGYTF. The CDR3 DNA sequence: TGTGCCAGCAGTGTGGACAGGGATTATGGCTACACCTTC.

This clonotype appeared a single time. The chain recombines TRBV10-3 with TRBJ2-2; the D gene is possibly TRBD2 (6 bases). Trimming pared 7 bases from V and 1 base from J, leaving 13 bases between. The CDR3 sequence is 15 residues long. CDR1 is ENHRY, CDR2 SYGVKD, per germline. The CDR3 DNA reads TGTGCCATCACCTCGGGAGCGCGGAACACCGGGGAGCTGTTTTTT. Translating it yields CAITSGARNTGELFF.

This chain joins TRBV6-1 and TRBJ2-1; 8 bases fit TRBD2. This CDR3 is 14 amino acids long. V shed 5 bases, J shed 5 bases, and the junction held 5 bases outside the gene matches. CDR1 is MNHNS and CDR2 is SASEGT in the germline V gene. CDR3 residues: CASSPGTRDNEQFF. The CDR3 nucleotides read TGTGCCAGCAGTCCCGGGACTAGGGACAATGAGCAGTTCTTC.

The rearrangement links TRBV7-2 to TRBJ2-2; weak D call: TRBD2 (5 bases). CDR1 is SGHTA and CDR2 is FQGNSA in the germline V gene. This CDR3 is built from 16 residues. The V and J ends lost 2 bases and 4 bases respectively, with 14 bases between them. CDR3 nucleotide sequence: TGTGCCAGCAGCTTACCGGGGAGAGTCTTCACCGGGGAGCTGTTTTTT. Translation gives CASSLPGRVFTGELFF.

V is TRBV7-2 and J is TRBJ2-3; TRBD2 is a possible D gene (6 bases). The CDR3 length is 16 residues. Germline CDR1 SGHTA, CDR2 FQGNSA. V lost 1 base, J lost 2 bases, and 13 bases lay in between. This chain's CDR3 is CASSLGPLAHTDTQYF. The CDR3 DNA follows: TGTGCCAGCAGCTTAGGGCCCCTAGCGCACACAGATACGCAGTATTTT. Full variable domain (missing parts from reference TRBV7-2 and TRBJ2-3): GAGVSQSPSNKVTEKGKDVELRCDPISGHTALYWYRQSLGQGLEFLIYFQGNSAPDKSGLPSDRFSAERTGGSVSTLTIQRTQQEDSAVYLCASSLGPLAHTDTQYFGPGTRLTVL.

For the CDR3, the DNA is TGTGCCAGCAGTCCTCCGGCAGGGAGCCTGGGAACTGAAGCTTTCTTT. This gives the protein CASSPPAGSLGTEAFF. This chain joins TRBV6-1 and TRBJ1-1, with TRBD1 as a possible D gene (5 bases). The CDR3 runs to 16 residues. V lost 5 bases and J lost 5, with 21 bases in between. The germline V gene encodes CDR1 MNHNS and CDR2 SASEGT.

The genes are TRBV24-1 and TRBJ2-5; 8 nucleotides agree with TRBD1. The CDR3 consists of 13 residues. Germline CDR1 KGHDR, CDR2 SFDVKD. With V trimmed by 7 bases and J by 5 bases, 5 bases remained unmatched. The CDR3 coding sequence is TGTGCCACCAGGGACAGGGTGGGCGAGACCCAGTACTTC. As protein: CATRDRVGETQYF.

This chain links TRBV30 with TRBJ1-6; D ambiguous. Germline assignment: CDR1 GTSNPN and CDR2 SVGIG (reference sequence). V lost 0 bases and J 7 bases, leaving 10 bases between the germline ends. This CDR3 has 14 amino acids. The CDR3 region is CAWSVILENSPLHF. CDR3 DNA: TGTGCCTGGAGTGTAATCTTAGAAAATTCACCCCTCCACTTT.

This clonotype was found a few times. CDR3 protein: CASSWASGRYGDEQYF. In nucleotides, the CDR3 is TGTGCCAGCAGCTGGGCTAGCGGGAGATATGGGGACGAGCAGTACTTC. The gene calls are TRBV11-2 and TRBJ2-7; 10 bases agree with TRBD2. V was clipped by 4 bases and J by 5 bases; unmatched bases: 11. The germline V gene encodes CDR1 SGHAT and CDR2 FQNNGV. This CDR3 comprises 16 residues.

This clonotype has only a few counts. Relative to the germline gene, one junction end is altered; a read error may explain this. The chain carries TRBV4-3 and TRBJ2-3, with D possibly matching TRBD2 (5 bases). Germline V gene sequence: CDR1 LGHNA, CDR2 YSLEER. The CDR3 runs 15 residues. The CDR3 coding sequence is TGTGCCAGCAGCCAAGAGGGCGGACGCACAGATACGCAGTATTTT. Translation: CASSQEGGRTDTQYF.